This T cell receptor (beta chain) came from a study of T cell repertoires in ileal Crohn's disease. In the study overall: At surgery, around 36% of patients smoked, with median disease duration 7.9 years. MI samples are biopsies from the surgical specimen's proximal margin.

The CDR3 has 15 amino acids. The V and J ends lost 0 bases and 4 bases respectively, with 12 bases between them. CDR1 and CDR2 from the germline V gene are ENHRY and SYGVKD. The method was immunoSEQ multiplex PCR; TCRdb's version includes in-frame clones alone and lacks a portion of them. This table has about 3,400 clones, 75% to 90% appearing once. Regarding time point: proximal margin of the surgical specimen (macroscopically non-inflamed). The TCR comes from an adult with Crohn's disease. The rearrangement joins TRBV10-3 to TRBJ1-2, with D tentatively TRBD1 (6 bases). Sequences were obtained from ileal tissue. The CDR3 is CAISESTGRTYGYTF. CDR3 DNA: TGTGCCATCAGTGAGTCTACAGGGAGAACCTATGGCTACACCTTC.